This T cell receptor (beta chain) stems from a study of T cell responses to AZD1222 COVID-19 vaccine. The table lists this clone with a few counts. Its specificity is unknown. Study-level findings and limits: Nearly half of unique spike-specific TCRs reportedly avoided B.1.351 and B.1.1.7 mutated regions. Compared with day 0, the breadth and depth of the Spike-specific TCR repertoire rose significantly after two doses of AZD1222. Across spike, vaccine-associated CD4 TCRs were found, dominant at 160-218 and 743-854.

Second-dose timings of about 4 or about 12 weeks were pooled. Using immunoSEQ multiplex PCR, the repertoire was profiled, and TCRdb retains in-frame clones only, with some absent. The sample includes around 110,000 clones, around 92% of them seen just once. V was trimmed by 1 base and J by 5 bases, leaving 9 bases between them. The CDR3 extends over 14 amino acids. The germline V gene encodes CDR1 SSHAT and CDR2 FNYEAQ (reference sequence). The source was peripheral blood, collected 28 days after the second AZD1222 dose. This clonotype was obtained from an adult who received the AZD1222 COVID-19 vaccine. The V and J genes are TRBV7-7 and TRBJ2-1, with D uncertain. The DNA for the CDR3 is TGTGCCAGCAGCTTAGTGCTAGGGAACAATGAGCAGTTCTTC. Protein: CASSLVLGNNEQFF.